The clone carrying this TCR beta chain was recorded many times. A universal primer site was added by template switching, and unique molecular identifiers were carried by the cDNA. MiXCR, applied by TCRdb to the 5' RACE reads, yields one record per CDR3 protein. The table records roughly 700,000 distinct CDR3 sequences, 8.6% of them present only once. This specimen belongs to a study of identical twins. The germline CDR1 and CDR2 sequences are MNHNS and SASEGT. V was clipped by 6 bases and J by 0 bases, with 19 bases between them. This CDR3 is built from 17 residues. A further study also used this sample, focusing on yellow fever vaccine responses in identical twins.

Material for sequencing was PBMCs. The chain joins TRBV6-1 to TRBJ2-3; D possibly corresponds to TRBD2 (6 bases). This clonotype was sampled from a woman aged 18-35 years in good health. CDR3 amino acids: CASSLIGGTGSTDTQYF. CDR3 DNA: TGTGCCAGCAGCCTCATTGGAGGGACGGGAAGCACAGATACGCAGTATTTT.